The 9 T cell receptor beta chains reported below all come from one sample, sequenced in a study of beta chain features in type 1 diabetes. Isolated RNA was reverse transcribed in full, so expressed TCRB transcripts were sequenced. TCRdb keeps only in-frame clones here, not all; method: immunoSEQ multiplex PCR. Of over 150,000 clones in the sample, around 8% were seen once. Sequencing was carried out using central memory CD4+ T cells from blood. The origin of the receptors is a man in his late teens or twenties in good health.

V and J are TRBV7-2 and TRBJ1-3; TRBD1 is a possible D gene (5 bases). Germline V CDR1 and CDR2: SGHTA, FQGNSA. The CDR3 runs 13 residues. The ends were cut back, 5 bases at V and 3 bases at J, with 8 bases in the middle. CDR3 amino acids: CASSRTHGNTIYF. The CDR3 coding sequence is TGTGCCAGCAGCAGGACACATGGAAACACCATATATTTT.

This clone was recorded a few times. V usage is TRBV27 and J usage is TRBJ2-4; D possibly corresponds to TRBD1 (6 bases). Germline lookup yields CDR1 MNHEY and CDR2 SMNVEV (reference sequence). CDR3 length: 14 residues. V was pared by 6 bases and J by 3 bases, with 12 bases between. The CDR3 coding sequence is TGTGCCAGCAGCTTACAGGGTATCAAAAACATTCAGTACTTC. This gives the protein CASSLQGIKNIQYF.

This clone occurred a few times. The chain carries TRBV19 and TRBJ1-1; 7 bases align to TRBD1. The CDR3 spans 11 residues. The germline V gene encodes CDR1 LNHDA and CDR2 SQIVND (reference sequence). The J segment lost 7 bases and the V segment lost 6 bases, leaving 2 bases of the junction unmatched. The CDR3 DNA sequence: TGTGCCAGTAGCCGACAGGGTGAAGCTTTCTTT. As protein: CASSRQGEAFF.

J is TRBJ2-7 and V is TRBV2; 9 bases align to TRBD1. This CDR3 comprises 13 residues. V lost 6 bases and J lost 6; bases outside the gene matches: 6. Germline CDR1 and CDR2: SNHLY and FYNNEI. In DNA form, the CDR3 reads TGTGCCAGCAGGGGGACAGGGTTAGGCGAGCAGTACTTC. It encodes CASRGTGLGEQYF.

The DNA for the CDR3 is TGCGCCAGCAGCTTGGAGGTAGGGGCCGAGCAGTACTTC. Its protein is CASSLEVGAEQYF. The chain uses TRBV5-1 and TRBJ2-7; possible D gene TRBD1, 5 bases. Germline V gives CDR1 SGHRS, CDR2 YFSETQ. This CDR3 is built from 13 residues. The V and J ends lost 0 bases and 6 bases respectively, with 10 bases between them.

The chain joins TRBV5-1 to TRBJ2-7; 8 bases agree with TRBD2. Unmatched junction bases numbered 6, after V lost 1 base and J lost 6 bases. Looked up from germline, CDR1 is SGHRS and CDR2 is YFSETQ. This CDR3 is 14 amino acids long. The CDR3: CASSLSGGQLEQYF. The CDR3 DNA is TGCGCCAGCAGCTTGTCGGGAGGGCAGCTCGAGCAGTACTTC.

This clone was recorded at least ten times. CDR3 bases: TGTGCCAGCAGCGAAGCGGGGCAGAACTCCTACGAGCAGTACTTC. Its translation is CASSEAGQNSYEQYF. V is TRBV28 and J is TRBJ2-7, with 7 bases fitting TRBD2. Germline V gene sequence: CDR1 MDHEN, CDR2 SYDVKM. Trimming removed 6 bases from V and 0 bases from J; junction bases left unmatched: 8. This CDR3 has 15 residues.

This clone was observed many times. This chain joins TRBV7-2 and TRBJ1-2; 7 positions match TRBD1. The germline V gene encodes CDR1 SGHTA and CDR2 FQGNSA. This CDR3 contains 15 residues. V lost 0 bases to trimming and J lost 2 bases; unmatched junction nucleotides: 3. This CDR3 is CASSLAPTGNYGYTF. In DNA, the CDR3 is TGTGCCAGCAGCTTAGCCCCGACAGGGAACTATGGCTACACCTTC.

This clone was observed a handful of times. This rearrangement joins TRBV9 to TRBJ2-2, with 10 bases lining up with TRBD2. There are 16 residues in the CDR3. CDR1 is SGDLS and CDR2 is YYNGEE in the germline V gene. V shed 4 bases and J 7 bases; nucleotides not matched to a gene: 10. The CDR3 spells CASSMQRGGLVGELFF. The CDR3 DNA reads TGTGCCAGCAGCATGCAGCGGGGGGGCCTTGTCGGGGAGCTGTTTTTT. Using reference TRBV9 and TRBJ2-2 for the parts outside the CDR3, the full variable domain is DSGVTQTPKHLITATGQRVTLRCSPRSGDLSVYWYQQSLDQGLQFLIQYYNGEERAKGNILERFSAQQFPDLHSELNLSSLELGDSALYFCASSMQRGGLVGELFFGEGSRLTVL.